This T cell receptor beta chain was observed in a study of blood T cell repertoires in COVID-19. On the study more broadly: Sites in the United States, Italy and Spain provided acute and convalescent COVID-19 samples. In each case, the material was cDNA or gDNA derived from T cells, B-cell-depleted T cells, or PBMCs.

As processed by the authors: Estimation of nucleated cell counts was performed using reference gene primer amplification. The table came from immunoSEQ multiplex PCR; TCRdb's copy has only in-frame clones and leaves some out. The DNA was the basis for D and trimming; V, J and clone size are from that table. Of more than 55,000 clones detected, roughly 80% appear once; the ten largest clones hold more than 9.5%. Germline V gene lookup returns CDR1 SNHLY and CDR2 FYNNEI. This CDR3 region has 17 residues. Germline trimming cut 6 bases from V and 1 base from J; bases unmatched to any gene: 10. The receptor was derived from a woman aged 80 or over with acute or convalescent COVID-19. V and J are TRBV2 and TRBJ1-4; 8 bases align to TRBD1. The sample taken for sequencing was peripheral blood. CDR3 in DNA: TGTGCCAGCAGCGGGAGGACAGGGTTAGAAACTAATGAAAAACTGTTTTTT. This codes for CASSGRTGLETNEKLFF.